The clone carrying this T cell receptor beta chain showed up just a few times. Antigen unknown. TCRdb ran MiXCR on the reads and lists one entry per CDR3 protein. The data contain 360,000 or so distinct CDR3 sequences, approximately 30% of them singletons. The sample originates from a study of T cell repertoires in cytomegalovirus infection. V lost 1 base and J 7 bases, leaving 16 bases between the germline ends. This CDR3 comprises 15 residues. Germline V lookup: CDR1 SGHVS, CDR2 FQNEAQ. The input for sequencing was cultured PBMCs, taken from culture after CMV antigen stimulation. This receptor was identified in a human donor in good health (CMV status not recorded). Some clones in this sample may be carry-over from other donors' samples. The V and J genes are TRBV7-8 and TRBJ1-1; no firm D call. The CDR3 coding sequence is TGTGCCAGCAGCTTAGTTAGTTCGTCGGAGAATGAAGCTTTCTTT. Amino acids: CASSLVSSSENEAFF.